This T cell receptor (beta chain) is drawn from a study of T-cell memory formation after mild COVID-19. For the study at large: The TCR clusters were mostly specific to one donor. General observations from the study: Balance between CD4 and CD8 was seen in clones contracting day 15 to 85, and a CD4+ lean was seen in later expanders.

TCR alpha and TCR beta cDNA libraries with sample barcodes and UMIs came from 5'RACE using constant-segment primers. TCRdb passed the 5' RACE reads through MiXCR, listing each CDR3 protein once. Of around 390,000 distinct CDR3 sequences detected, around a sixth appear once; the ten largest clones hold roughly a fifth. This clonotype was seen only a few times. The target antigen is unknown. V was cut by 7 bases and J by 8 bases, with 29 bases left in between. CDR1 and CDR2 (germline): SQVTM, ANQGSEA. This CDR3 has 17 amino acids. The chain has TRBV29-1 and TRBJ2-2; D is possibly TRBD2 (7 bases). The receptor's source is a man aged 18 to 30 who had mild COVID-19 (a few samples of this study predate the infection). Cell type and time point are not known. The specimen sequenced was PBMCs or a T cell subset sorted from them (not recorded which). CDR3 coding DNA: TGCAGCGCCCGGGGGAGGCGGGGGCTATCAAGGGAAGGGGAGCTGTTTTTT. Protein sequence: CSARGRRGLSREGELFF.